The source of this T cell receptor (beta chain) is a study of CD8 T cells in Susac syndrome (dated by TCRdb to about 2019). A note on the overall study: Among the sequenced Susac syndrome patients, about six had clinically active disease and 8 or 9 were in clinical remission. Whether CD8+ T cell activation and differentiation in Susac syndrome was antigen driven was tested using repertoire sequencing. At the time of blood withdrawal, Susac syndrome patients were either therapy-naive, taking corticosteroids (with some also receiving IVIg), or on IVIg alone. Clonality of the CD8+ T cell repertoire was compared between over 10 healthy donors, approximately 14 Susac syndrome patients and some 15 multiple sclerosis patients.

From the cysteine through the phenylalanine, the CDR3 covers 17 amino acids. CDR3 DNA only is kept here, 51 bases in frame from base 1. The germline V end is reduced by 0 bases and the J end by 0 bases; junction bases left unmatched: 10. The germline V gene (reference sequence) yields DFQATT for CDR1 and SNEGSKA for CDR2. What the study reported, not specific to this receptor: CD8+ repertoires in Susac syndrome showed clonal expansion, which was highest in CD8+ TEMRA cells and was greater in clinically active patients than in remitting patients. The number of individuals in the TCR sequencing and HLA analysis was acknowledged as relatively small. Roughly 15 and five Susac-specific public clones were found in the total CD8+ and CD8+ TEMRA repertoires, respectively.

On this clonotype: There is no known antigen for this receptor. No base-level quality is on record; no much larger clone is a single base apart.

RNA was extracted using the RNeasy kit, and roughly 0.5 to 1 microgram was reverse transcribed with random hexamers. The immunoSEQ multiplex PCR assay, which covers 54 Vbeta and 13 Jbeta segments, was used to amplify TCR beta CDR3 regions. PCR amplification bias was corrected using a synthetic template baseline for primer optimization and computational correction. The authors processed their data as follows. Reads were annotated to V, D and J genes according to IMGT and were analyzed with immunoSEQ Analyzer, with only productive sequences retained. To calculate clonality, Shannon entropy was normalized by log2 of the number of productive unique sequences and then subtracted from one. Public and private clones were assessed among the 100 most prevalent clones of each patient and control. A clone was defined as Susac-specific if it was absent from the healthy and MS cohorts, from more than 850 published viral clones and from other ImmuneACCESS disease sequences. Using fastp at Q25 and MiXCR, TCRdb reprocessed the public reads and kept productive beta chains. Rows are combined by CDR3 protein, so each entry shows the most common genes and DNA. The V and J calls follow TCRdb's processing rather than the paper's. A total of some 96,000 distinct CDR3 sequences appear in this sample, about 95% of them only once. Jointly, the top ten make up more than 0.3% of the sample.

Peripheral blood CD8+ and CD4+ T cells from healthy donors, Susac syndrome patients and multiple sclerosis patients were profiled by high-throughput TCR beta sequencing. Susac syndrome patients met recently defined diagnostic criteria for definite or probable disease. CD8+ TEMRA cells were enriched by FACS, while bulk CD8+ and CD4+ T cells were purified by magnetic negative isolation. Blood was drawn into EDTA tubes, processed within 24 hours, and PBMCs were isolated by density gradient centrifugation. PBMCs destined for TCR sequencing were cryopreserved in liquid nitrogen and later thawed in a 37 °C water bath. A purity of at least 90% was achieved for sorted or isolated CD4+, CD8+ and CD8+ TEMRA cells.

Sample: CD8+ T cells from PBMCs. This chain joins TRBV20-1 to TRBJ2-5, with 7 bases matching TRBD1. This receptor was identified in a human donor with Susac syndrome. The sequence in DNA is TGCAGTGCTAGAGATTGGGGGACAGACCCGTACCAAGAGACCCAGTACTTC. Translation gives CSARDWGTDPYQETQYF.